This T cell receptor (beta chain) stems from a study of control samples from healthy donors and cancer patients. Assay used: immunoSEQ multiplex PCR; TCRdb lists only in-frame clones, some missing. Among roughly 12,000 clones listed, approximately 93% were seen once. The V gene lost 0 bases and the J gene lost 1 base, with 7 bases spanning the gap. Germline V lookup: CDR1 MNHEY, CDR2 SVGAGI. The length of the CDR3 is 15 residues. Source material: PBMCs. The V gene is TRBV6-5, the J gene TRBJ1-5; D is unresolved. The receptor was isolated from a man aged 70 or older with head and neck cancer. The CDR3, as DNA: TGTGCCAGCAGTTACTCGTATGGGAGCAATCAGCCCCAGCATTTT. As protein: CASSYSYGSNQPQHF.